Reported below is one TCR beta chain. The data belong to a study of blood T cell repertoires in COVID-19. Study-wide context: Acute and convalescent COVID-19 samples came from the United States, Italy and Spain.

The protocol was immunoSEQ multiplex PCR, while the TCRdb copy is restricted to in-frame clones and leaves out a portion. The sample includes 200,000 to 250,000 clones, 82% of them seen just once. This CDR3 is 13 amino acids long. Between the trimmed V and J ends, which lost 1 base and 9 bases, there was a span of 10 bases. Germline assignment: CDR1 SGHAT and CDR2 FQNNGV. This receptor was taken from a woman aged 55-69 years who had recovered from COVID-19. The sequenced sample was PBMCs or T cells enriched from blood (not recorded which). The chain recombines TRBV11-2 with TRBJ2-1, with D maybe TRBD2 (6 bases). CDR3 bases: TGTGCCAGCAGCTTAGGATCCGGGAGTGAGCAGTTCTTC. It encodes CASSLGSGSEQFF.